The source of this T cell receptor (beta chain) is a study of CD8 T cells in Susac syndrome. About the study: Five or six sequenced Susac syndrome patients had clinically active disease, while 8 or 9 were in remission.

Random hexamers were used to reverse transcribe about 0.5 to 1 ug of RNA. From the immunoSEQ multiplex PCR reads, TCRdb called clonotypes with MiXCR, one entry per CDR3 protein. The sample holds approximately 150,000 distinct CDR3 sequences, approximately 94% seen once. The J segment lost 4 bases and the V segment lost 7 bases, leaving 9 bases of the junction unmatched. The CDR3 loop spans 15 amino acids. Germline assignment: CDR1 SGDLS and CDR2 YYNGEE. This clonotype has only one observation. The rearrangement uses TRBV9 and TRBJ2-3, with 10 bases aligning to TRBD2. Sample: CD4+ T cells from PBMCs. This sequence was found in a human donor with Susac syndrome. CDR3 nucleotides: TGTGCCAGCGCTGCTAGCGGGAGATGGTCAGATACGCAGTATTTT. Residues: CASAASGRWSDTQYF.